At least ten counts were recorded for the clone carrying this TCR beta chain. Its antigen remains unknown. Before being chosen for sequencing, patients had shown CD8+CD57+ cell expansion by flow cytometry. The sample is drawn from a study of CD8+CD57+ T cells in acquired aplastic anemia. Regarding the study as a whole: Patients and controls shared over 25 CD8+ CDR3 sequences, which appeared highly expressed in patients and within their immunodominant clones.

CDR3 and TCR beta VDJ profiling relied on genomic DNA as the template. TCRdb re-called the reads with MiXCR, one entry per CDR3 protein. Altogether approximately 300,000 distinct CDR3 sequences are present, 45% to 65% being singletons, with the ten largest covering around 1.3%. This TCR was sampled from a human donor with aplastic anemia. Source material: sorted CD4+, CD8+, or CD8+CD57+ T cells (not recorded which) from PBMCs.

The DNA for the CDR3 is TGTGCCAGCAACACCGGCACAGATACGCAGTATTTT. Translating it yields CASNTGTDTQYF. This chain connects TRBV9 to TRBJ2-3, with D uncertain. Trimming stripped 6 bases from V and 1 base from J, with 6 bases between. The germline V gene encodes CDR1 SGDLS and CDR2 YYNGEE. There are 12 residues in the CDR3.